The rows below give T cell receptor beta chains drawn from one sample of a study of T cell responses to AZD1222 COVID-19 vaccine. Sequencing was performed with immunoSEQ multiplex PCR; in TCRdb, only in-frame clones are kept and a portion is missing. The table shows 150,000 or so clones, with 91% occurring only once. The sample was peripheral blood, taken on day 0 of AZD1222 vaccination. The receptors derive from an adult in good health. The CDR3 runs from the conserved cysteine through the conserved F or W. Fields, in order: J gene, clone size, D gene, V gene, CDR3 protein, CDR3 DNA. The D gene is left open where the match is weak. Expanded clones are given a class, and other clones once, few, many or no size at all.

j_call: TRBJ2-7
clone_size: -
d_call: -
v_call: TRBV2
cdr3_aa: CASIFRGIQYF
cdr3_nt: TGTGCCAGCATCTTCCGCGGGATACAGTACTTC

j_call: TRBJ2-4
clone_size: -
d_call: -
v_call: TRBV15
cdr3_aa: CATSPPAKNIQYF
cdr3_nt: TGTGCCACCAGCCCCCCGGCCAAAAACATTCAGTACTTC

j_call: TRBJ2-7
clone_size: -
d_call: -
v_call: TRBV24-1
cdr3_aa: CATSDLGLCWEQYF
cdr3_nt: TGTGCCACCAGTGATCTAGGACTGTGTTGGGAGCAGTACTTC

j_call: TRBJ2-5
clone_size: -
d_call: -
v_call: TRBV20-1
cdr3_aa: CSASEVGVTQYF
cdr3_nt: TGCAGTGCTAGTGAGGTGGGAGTAACCCAGTACTTC

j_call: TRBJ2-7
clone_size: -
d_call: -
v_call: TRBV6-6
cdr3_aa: CASRPRVVSYEQYF
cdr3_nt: TGTGCCAGCAGACCCCGAGTGGTTTCCTACGAGCAGTACTTC

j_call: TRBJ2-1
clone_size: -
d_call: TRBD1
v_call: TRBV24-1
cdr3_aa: CATSSGGPYNEQFF
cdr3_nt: TGTGCCACCAGCTCAGGGGGCCCCTACAATGAGCAGTTCTTC

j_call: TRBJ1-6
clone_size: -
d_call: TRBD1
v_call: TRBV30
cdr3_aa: CAWSLDRGNSPLHF
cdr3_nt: TGTGCCTGGAGTCTAGACAGGGGTAACTCACCCCTCCACTTT

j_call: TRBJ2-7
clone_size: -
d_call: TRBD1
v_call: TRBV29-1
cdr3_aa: CSVEGQSVGLEQYF
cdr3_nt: TGCAGCGTTGAGGGACAGAGTGTCGGCCTCGAGCAGTACTTC

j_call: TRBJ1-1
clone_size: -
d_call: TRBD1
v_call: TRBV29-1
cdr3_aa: CSVEDRETGTNTEAFF
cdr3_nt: TGCAGCGTTGAAGATCGGGAGACAGGGACCAACACTGAAGCTTTCTTT

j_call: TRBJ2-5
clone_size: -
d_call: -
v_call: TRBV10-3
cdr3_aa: CAISESGGPGETQYF
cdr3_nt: TGTGCCATCAGTGAGTCGGGGGGGCCAGGGGAGACCCAGTACTTC

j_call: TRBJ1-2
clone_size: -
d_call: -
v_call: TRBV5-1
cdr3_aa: CASSETGSYGYTF
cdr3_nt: TGCGCCAGCAGCGAAACGGGGAGCTATGGCTACACCTTC

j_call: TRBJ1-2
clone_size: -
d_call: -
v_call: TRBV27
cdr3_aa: CASSLFMDDRSYTF
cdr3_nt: TGTGCCAGCAGTTTATTTATGGACGATCGCAGCTACACCTTC

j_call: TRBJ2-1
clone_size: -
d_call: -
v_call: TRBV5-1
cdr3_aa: CASSLGGAYNEQFF
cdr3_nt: TGCGCCAGCAGCTTGGGAGGGGCCTACAATGAGCAGTTCTTC

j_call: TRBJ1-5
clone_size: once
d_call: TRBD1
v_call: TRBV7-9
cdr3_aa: CASSLGGQTHF
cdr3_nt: TGTGCCAGCAGCTTGGGGGGACAGACGCATTTT

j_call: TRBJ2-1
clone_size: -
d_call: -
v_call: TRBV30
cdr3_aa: CAWSVTAKAGEQFF
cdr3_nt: TGTGCCTGGAGTGTCACGGCTAAAGCTGGTGAGCAGTTCTTC

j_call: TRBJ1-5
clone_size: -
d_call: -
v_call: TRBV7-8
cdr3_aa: CASSLLRTQPRGQPQHF
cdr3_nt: TGTGCCAGCAGCTTACTGCGAACACAACCTCGGGGTCAGCCCCAGCATTTT

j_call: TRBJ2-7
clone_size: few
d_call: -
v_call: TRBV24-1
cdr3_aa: CATSDAAGPTVAYEQYF
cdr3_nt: TGTGCCACCAGTGATGCGGCCGGGCCAACCGTAGCCTACGAGCAGTACTTC

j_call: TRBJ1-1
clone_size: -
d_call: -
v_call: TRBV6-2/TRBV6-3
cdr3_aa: CASSRGSPMNTEAFF
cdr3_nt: TGTGCCAGCAGTAGGGGAAGCCCCATGAACACTGAAGCTTTCTTT

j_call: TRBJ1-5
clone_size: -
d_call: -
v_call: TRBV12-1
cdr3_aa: CARQGYSNQPQHF
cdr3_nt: TGTGCCAGACAGGGGTATAGCAATCAGCCCCAGCATTTT

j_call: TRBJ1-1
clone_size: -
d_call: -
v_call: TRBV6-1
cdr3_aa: CASSDKGNKNTEAFF
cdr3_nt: TGTGCCAGCAGTGACAAGGGGAATAAGAACACTGAAGCTTTCTTT

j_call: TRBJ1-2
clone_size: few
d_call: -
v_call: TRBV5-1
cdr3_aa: CASSLDGGGYTF
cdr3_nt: TGCGCCAGCAGCTTGGATGGGGGCGGCTACACCTTC

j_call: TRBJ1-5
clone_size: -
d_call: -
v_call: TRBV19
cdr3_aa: CASSIGRTKNSNQPQHF
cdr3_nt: TGTGCCAGTAGTATAGGGCGGACAAAAAATAGCAATCAGCCCCAGCATTTT

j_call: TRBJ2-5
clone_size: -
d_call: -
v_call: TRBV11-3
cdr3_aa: CASSPRDHTRGQETQYF
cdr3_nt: TGTGCCAGCAGCCCTAGGGACCATACACGAGGCCAAGAGACCCAGTACTTC

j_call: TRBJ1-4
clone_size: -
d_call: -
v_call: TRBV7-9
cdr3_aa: CASSLMGQVKNEKLFF
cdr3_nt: TGTGCCAGCAGCTTAATGGGTCAGGTTAAGAATGAAAAACTGTTTTTT

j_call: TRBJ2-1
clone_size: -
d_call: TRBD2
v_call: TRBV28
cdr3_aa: CASCILGVAGDNEQFF
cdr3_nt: TGTGCCAGCTGCATCCTCGGGGTAGCGGGAGACAATGAGCAGTTCTTC

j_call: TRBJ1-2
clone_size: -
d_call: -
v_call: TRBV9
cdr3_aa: CASSVGTGGQGGYTF
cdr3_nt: TGTGCCAGCAGCGTAGGAACGGGGGGGCAAGGTGGCTACACCTTC

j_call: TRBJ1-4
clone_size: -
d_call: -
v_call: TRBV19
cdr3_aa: CASNRWENEKLFF
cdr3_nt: TGTGCCAGTAATCGGTGGGAAAATGAAAAACTGTTTTTT

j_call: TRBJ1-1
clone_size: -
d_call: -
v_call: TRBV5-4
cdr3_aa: CASSLVGERDTEAFF
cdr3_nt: TGTGCCAGCAGCTTGGTAGGGGAGAGGGACACTGAAGCTTTCTTT